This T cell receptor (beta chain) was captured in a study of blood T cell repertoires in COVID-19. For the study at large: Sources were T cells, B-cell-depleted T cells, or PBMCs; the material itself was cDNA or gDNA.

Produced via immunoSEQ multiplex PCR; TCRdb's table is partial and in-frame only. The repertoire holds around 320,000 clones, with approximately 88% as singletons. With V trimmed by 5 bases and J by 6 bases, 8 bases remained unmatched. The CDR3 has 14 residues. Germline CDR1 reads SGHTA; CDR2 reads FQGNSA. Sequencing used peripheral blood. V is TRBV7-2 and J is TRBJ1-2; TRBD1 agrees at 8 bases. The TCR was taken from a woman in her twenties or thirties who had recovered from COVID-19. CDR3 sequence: CASSTGQGVNGYTF. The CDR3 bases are TGTGCCAGCAGCACTGGACAGGGAGTAAATGGCTACACCTTC.